A selection of T cell receptor beta chains follows, all from one sample in a study of T-cell reconstitution after alpha-beta-depleted transplantation in children. TCRdb re-derived calls from the PCR reads in MiXCR, one entry per CDR3 protein. The table has about 980,000 distinct CDR3 sequences, less than 30% seen once. The sample in question was PBMCs, mostly from graft donor cells, obtained 360 days after TCRalphabeta/CD19-depleted stem cell transplant. The receptors derive from a boy younger than two who had a stem cell transplant for SCID, so the T cells may come from the graft donor. The CDR3 runs from the conserved cysteine through the conserved F or W. D genes are given only for firm matches. Where a row states a size, it is once, few, many or the class of an expanded clone; other rows omit it.

abundance	v_gene	j_gene	d_gene	CDR3nt	CDR3aa
few	TRBV20-1	TRBJ2-3	NA	TGCAGTGCTAGACGGAGCGGCCTTCGAGATACGCAGTATTTT	CSARRSGLRDTQYF
NA	TRBV5-1	TRBJ1-1	TRBD1	TGCGCCAGCAGCCGGCGACAGGGGGGCTTGTCGACTGAAGCTTTCTTT	CASSRRQGGLSTEAFF
many	TRBV4-3	TRBJ1-4	NA	TGCGCCAGCAGCCAGGGCGGAATTATAGACGGCGCAACTAATGAAAAACTGTTTTTT	CASSQGGIIDGATNEKLFF
few	TRBV18	TRBJ2-2	TRBD1	TGTGCCAGCTCACCGCGCCAGACAGGGACGACCGGGGAGCTGTTTTTT	CASSPRQTGTTGELFF
few	TRBV11-2	TRBJ1-6	TRBD1	TGTGCCAGCAGCTTGGACAGGGTGGAGGGGGCCCTCCACTTT	CASSLDRVEGALHF
many	TRBV6-1	TRBJ2-5	NA	TGTGCCAGCAGTCGCAGGGACTTGGGGGAGACCCAGTACTTC	CASSRRDLGETQYF
few	TRBV28	TRBJ2-1	NA	TGTGCCAGCAGTCCCGCCCTTTTTGAGCAGTTCTTC	CASSPALFEQFF
many	TRBV20-1	TRBJ2-3	TRBD2	TGCAGTGCCGCGACCGTTTCCAGCGGGGGGAGCACAGATACGCAGTATTTT	CSAATVSSGGSTDTQYF
NA	TRBV24-1	TRBJ2-3	TRBD2	TGTGCCACCAGTGATTCGCTAGCGGGGGGAGATACGCAGTATTTT	CATSDSLAGGDTQYF
NA	TRBV12-3/TRBV12-4	TRBJ2-1	TRBD2	TGTGCCAGCAGTCTCCAACTAGCGGGGCATGAGCAGTTCTTC	CASSLQLAGHEQFF
NA	TRBV6-5	TRBJ2-1	NA	TGTGCCAGCAGTTGGGAACAGGTTGGTTCCTACAATGAGCAGTTCTTC	CASSWEQVGSYNEQFF
few	TRBV24-1	TRBJ2-2	NA	TGTGCCACCAGTGGTTCCACCTTAGGAACCGGGGAGCTGTTTTTT	CATSGSTLGTGELFF
NA	TRBV5-1	TRBJ2-5	TRBD2	TGCGCCAGCACCCGGGTTAGCGGGGTCCAAGAGACCCAGTACTTC	CASTRVSGVQETQYF
few	TRBV5-1	TRBJ1-6	TRBD1	TGCGCCAGCAGCTGGGGACAGCCGAATAATTCACCCCTCCACTTT	CASSWGQPNNSPLHF
NA	TRBV5-6	TRBJ1-6	TRBD1	TGTGCCAGCAGCCTTAACAGGGGCAGTTCACCCCTCCACTTT	CASSLNRGSSPLHF
few	TRBV27	TRBJ2-1	TRBD1	TGTGCCAGCAAACCTCCCGGGACAGGGGGCTACAATGAGCAGTTCTTC	CASKPPGTGGYNEQFF
NA	TRBV28	TRBJ2-5	NA	TGTGCCAGCAGTTTATGGGCAGGGAACCAAGAGACCCAGTACTTC	CASSLWAGNQETQYF
few	TRBV4-3	TRBJ2-7	TRBD1	TGCGCCAGCAGCCAAGTGACAGGGTGGCACGAGCAGTACTTC	CASSQVTGWHEQYF
few	TRBV12-3/TRBV12-4	TRBJ1-3	TRBD1	TGTGCCAGCAGGCGCGGGACAGTTTCTGGAAACACCATATATTTT	CASRRGTVSGNTIYF
few	TRBV4-1	TRBJ1-1	NA	TGCGCCAGCAGCCAAGATGATGAGGGGGATAACACTGAAGCTTTCTTT	CASSQDDEGDNTEAFF
NA	TRBV28	TRBJ2-1	TRBD1	TGTGCCAGCAGTTTAATGGCAGGGGGCTTCATGGGACCGGTCGAGCAGTTCTTC	CASSLMAGGFMGPVEQFF
few	TRBV5-1	TRBJ2-5	NA	TGCGCCAGCAGCCAGGGACACCTCGGGGAGACCCAGTACTTC	CASSQGHLGETQYF
few	TRBV28	TRBJ1-1	TRBD1	TGTGCCAGCAGTTTTTCCGGGACAGGGAGATCTGAAGCTTTCTTT	CASSFSGTGRSEAFF
many	TRBV4-1	TRBJ2-2	TRBD2	TGCGCCAGCAGCCCGGGAGGCAGGCTGTTTTTT	CASSPGGRLFF
few	TRBV6-5	TRBJ2-3	NA	TGTGCCAGCAGTTACGCCTCGCGGGGCACAGATACGCAGTATTTT	CASSYASRGTDTQYF
NA	TRBV24-1	TRBJ1-2	NA	TGTGCCACCAGTCCGGGACGGAGCTATGGCTACACCTTC	CATSPGRSYGYTF
NA	TRBV3-1	TRBJ2-4	TRBD2	TGTGCCAGCAGAAGCGGGCGGGGGAGGGGAAACATTCAGTACTTC	CASRSGRGRGNIQYF
few	TRBV10-3	TRBJ2-7	TRBD1	TGTGCCATCAGCCGTACAGGGGGCGAAGAGCAGTACTTC	CAISRTGGEEQYF
NA	TRBV2	TRBJ1-5	NA	TGTGCCAGCAGCGGACAGCCCGACAGCAATCAGCCCCAGCATTTT	CASSGQPDSNQPQHF
NA	TRBV5-1	TRBJ2-7	TRBD2	TGCGCCAGCAGCTTGACCGCGGGACTAGCTATCGAGCAGTACTTC	CASSLTAGLAIEQYF
few	TRBV5-8	TRBJ2-7	TRBD1	TGTGCCAGCAGACATTACGGGACAGGGGGCATTTACGAGCAGTACTTC	CASRHYGTGGIYEQYF
NA	TRBV25-1	TRBJ2-2	NA	TGTGCCAGCAGTGAAAAGAACACCGGGGAGCTGTTTTTT	CASSEKNTGELFF
few	TRBV5-1	TRBJ2-2	TRBD1	TGCGCCAGCAGCGGGAGGACAGGGAGTTCGAACACCGGGGAGCTGTTTTTT	CASSGRTGSSNTGELFF
NA	TRBV12-3/TRBV12-4	TRBJ1-1	NA	TGTGCCAGCAGTTTTGTTTCGGGGAACACTGAAGCTTTCTTT	CASSFVSGNTEAFF
few	TRBV20-1	TRBJ2-2	NA	TGCAGTGCTAGACCAGAACGAACGGGCACCGGGGAGCTGTTTTTT	CSARPERTGTGELFF
NA	TRBV20-1	TRBJ2-5	NA	TGCAGTGCTAGAGATCGGTCATCGAGGCGGACCCAGTACTTC	CSARDRSSRRTQYF
NA	TRBV7-2	TRBJ1-2	TRBD1	TGTGCCAGCAGCCCGGGACAGGGGGCGCTTGGCTACACCTTC	CASSPGQGALGYTF
NA	TRBV6-5	TRBJ1-1	NA	TGTGCCAGCAGTTACTCGAGGACACTAGGGAACACTGAAGCTTTCTTT	CASSYSRTLGNTEAFF
many	TRBV15	TRBJ2-1	NA	TGTGCCACCAGCACATTGGGGGTGGATGAGCAGTTCTTC	CATSTLGVDEQFF
many	TRBV12-3/TRBV12-4	TRBJ2-3	NA	TGTGCCAGCAGCTTAGTCGGTACGCAGTATTTT	CASSLVGTQYF
few	TRBV7-6	TRBJ2-3	NA	TGTGCCAGCGCCAGGGGACTATCCGTTAGCACAGATACGCAGTATTTT	CASARGLSVSTDTQYF
NA	TRBV10-3	TRBJ2-7	NA	TGTGCCATCAGCCCCAGCGGGGACAGCTCCTACGAGCAGTACTTC	CAISPSGDSSYEQYF
few	TRBV6-1	TRBJ2-1	TRBD2	TGTGCCAGCGGTCGGGCGCTCAGCGGGGGTAATGAGCAGTTCTTC	CASGRALSGGNEQFF
NA	TRBV12-3/TRBV12-4	TRBJ2-1	NA	TGTGCCAGCAGTTACTTACGGACTCAGGGAGCGTTCTTC	CASSYLRTQGAFF
few	TRBV10-2	TRBJ2-1	TRBD2	TGCGCCAGCAGGGGACTAGCGGGGGAACCAGGCCGAGGAGAAAATGAGCAGTTCTTC	CASRGLAGEPGRGENEQFF
NA	TRBV18	TRBJ2-2	NA	TGTGCCAGCTCACGACAATGGTCGACCGGGGAGCTGTTTTTT	CASSRQWSTGELFF
NA	TRBV5-1	TRBJ2-5	TRBD1	TGCGCCAGCAGCCACGGGACAGGGGGGGAAGAGACCCAGTACTTC	CASSHGTGGEETQYF
NA	TRBV5-4	TRBJ2-2	NA	TGTGCCAGCAGCTTGGCCGGGGCTGGCCTGCACACCGGGGAGCTGTTTTTT	CASSLAGAGLHTGELFF